Listed here are 27 T cell receptor beta chains from one sample, sequenced in a study of T cell responses to AZD1222 COVID-19 vaccine. Profiled with immunoSEQ multiplex PCR; TCRdb holds only in-frame clones, not every one. There are approximately 93,000 clones in the sample; roughly 87% occur only once, and less than 6% lies in the top ten. Here the sequenced sample was peripheral blood, taken 28 days after the second AZD1222 dose. The receptors were gathered from an adult who received the AZD1222 COVID-19 vaccine.

The chain joins TRBV18 to TRBJ2-7; tentative D call: TRBD1 (6 bases). The CDR3 is made up of 15 amino acids. The germline V and J ends were trimmed by 5 bases and 2 bases, with 16 bases remaining between them. The germline V gene has CDR1 KGHSH and CDR2 LQKENI. As DNA, the CDR3 is TGTGCCAGCTCAACCCAGGGATGGGACACCTACGAGCAGTACTTC. This sequence encodes CASSTQGWDTYEQYF.

CDR3: CASSGGDRGGLSGNTIYF. The CDR3 bases are TGCGCCAGCAGCGGGGGGGACAGGGGAGGTTTGTCTGGAAACACCATATATTTT. The chain couples TRBV10-1 to TRBJ1-3, with 10 bases matching TRBD1. Per the germline V gene, CDR1 is WNHNN and CDR2 is SYGVQD (reference sequence). This CDR3 is built from 18 residues. The junction had 12 bases not matched to a gene; V was cut back by 6 bases and J by 1 base.

The genes are TRBV6-5 and TRBJ1-2; D unclear. This CDR3 comprises 13 residues. V lost 2 bases and J 5 bases, leaving 9 bases between the germline ends. Germline loops: CDR1 MNHEY, CDR2 SVGAGI. The CDR3 nucleotides read TGTGCCAGCAGTTACGTGGCAGCTTATGGCTACACCTTC. This codes for CASSYVAAYGYTF.

CDR3 nucleotides: TGTGCCAGTAGTTATGCTAGCGGGTCCGAGCAGTACTTC. It specifies CASSYASGSEQYF. The rearrangement links TRBV19 to TRBJ2-7; 8 bases line up with TRBD2. The germline V gene encodes CDR1 LNHDA and CDR2 SQIVND (reference sequence). The CDR3 loop spans 13 amino acids. V trimming: 5 bases; J trimming: 6 bases; junction bases outside the gene matches: 6.

The chain links TRBV14 to TRBJ1-1, with D unclear. The V and J ends lost 1 base and 4 bases respectively, with 10 bases between them. The V gene's germline CDR1 is SGHDN and CDR2 FVKESK. The CDR3 extends over 14 amino acids. The CDR3 DNA follows: TGTGCCAGCAGCCAAGTGGGGTTGGGCACTGAAGCTTTCTTT. Amino acids: CASSQVGLGTEAFF.

A single count supports this clone. This chain connects TRBV6-1 to TRBJ1-2, with D unclear. With 3 bases removed from V and 4 bases from J, the gap between germline ends came to 15 bases. CDR3 length: 15 residues. Germline lookup yields CDR1 MNHNS and CDR2 SASEGT. Here the CDR3 DNA reads TGTGCCAGCAGTGAGCGGCAGGAACCTTTCTATGGCTACACCTTC. It is translated as CASSERQEPFYGYTF.

The J gene is TRBJ1-1, the V gene TRBV4-3; D remains unclear. Germline V gives CDR1 LGHNA, CDR2 YSLEER. CDR3 length: 15 residues. The V and J ends lost 0 bases and 2 bases respectively, with 10 bases between them. CDR3 DNA: TGCGCCAGCAGCCAAGATTTGGGATCCAACACTGAAGCTTTCTTT. It translates to CASSQDLGSNTEAFF.

The count of this clone is one. The rearrangement joins TRBV9 to TRBJ2-2; D remains ambiguous. The germline CDR1 and CDR2 sequences are SGDLS and YYNGEE. With 0 bases removed from V and 1 base from J, the gap between germline ends came to 7 bases. This CDR3 is built from 15 residues. Here the CDR3 reads CASSVEDGNTGELFF. CDR3 coding DNA: TGTGCCAGCAGCGTAGAAGATGGGAACACCGGGGAGCTGTTTTTT.

The V and J genes are TRBV3-1 (or the pseudogene TRBV3-2) and TRBJ1-2, with 9 bases lining up with TRBD1. The CDR3 contains 14 residues. V trimming: 4 bases; J trimming: 8 bases; junction bases outside the gene matches: 8. In germline, CDR1 is LGHDT, CDR2 YNNKEL (reference sequence). This chain's CDR3 is CASSPRTGEGGYTF. CDR3 DNA: TGTGCCAGCAGCCCCCGGACAGGGGAGGGAGGCTACACCTTC.

The rearrangement joins TRBV28 to TRBJ1-2, with TRBD1 as a possible D gene (6 bases). The CDR3 extends over 18 amino acids. Trimming stripped 5 bases from V and 2 bases from J, with 24 bases between. The germline V gene encodes CDR1 MDHEN and CDR2 SYDVKM. For the CDR3, the DNA is TGTGCCAGCAGTAGTCCCCGGACAGTGCTTCGGGGCAACTATGGCTACACCTTC. Its protein product is CASSSPRTVLRGNYGYTF.

This chain uses TRBV30 with TRBJ2-7, with 10 nucleotides matching TRBD1. Germline values: CDR1 GTSNPN, CDR2 SVGIG (reference sequence). The CDR3 runs to 14 residues. V gave up 7 bases and J gave up 2 bases; unmatched junction bases: 8. In DNA, the CDR3 is TGTGCCTACCGTCGGGACAGGGGACCCTACGAGCAGTACTTC. Translating it yields CAYRRDRGPYEQYF.

This chain uses TRBV11-2 with TRBJ2-1; TRBD1 might be the D (5 bases). Germline CDR1 and CDR2: SGHAT and FQNNGV. The CDR3 runs to 16 residues. The germline V and J ends were trimmed by 3 bases and 1 base, with 13 bases remaining between them. CDR3 bases: TGTGCCAGCAGCTTGGGGCCAGGGTTTTCCTACAATGAGCAGTTCTTC. Translation: CASSLGPGFSYNEQFF.

The J gene is TRBJ1-2, the V gene TRBV12-3 or TRBV12-4; D uncertain. The CDR3 spans 13 residues. Between the trimmed V and J ends, which lost 6 bases and 0 bases, there was a span of 8 bases. The CDR3 spells CASRRTANYGYTF. CDR3 nucleotide sequence: TGTGCCAGCAGACGGACGGCTAACTATGGCTACACCTTC.

This clone was observed a few times. The rearrangement links TRBV7-2 to TRBJ1-5; 8 bases agree with TRBD1. There are 15 residues in the CDR3. Germline lookup yields CDR1 SGHTA and CDR2 FQGNSA. V trimming: 5 bases; J trimming: 2 bases; junction bases outside the gene matches: 5. The CDR3: CASSAGQGGNQPQHF. In DNA, the CDR3 is TGTGCCAGCAGCGCCGGACAGGGAGGCAATCAGCCCCAGCATTTT.

The CDR3 loop is CASSEGVSGELFF. The CDR3 region has the DNA TGTGCCAGCAGTGAAGGGGTATCCGGGGAGCTGTTTTTT. J is TRBJ2-2 and V is TRBV6-4; D possibly corresponds to TRBD1 (5 bases). The CDR3 has 13 residues. The germline CDR1 and CDR2 sequences are MRHNA and SNTAGT. Deletions cut 3 bases from V and 6 bases from J, with 8 bases between.

The chain carries TRBV6-5 and TRBJ1-6; no firm D call. The germline V gene has CDR1 MNHEY and CDR2 SVGAGI. V was clipped by 6 bases and J by 6 bases, with 9 bases between them. The CDR3 spans 13 residues. The CDR3 region is CASRVSINSPLHF. The CDR3, as DNA: TGTGCCAGCAGAGTTTCCATTAATTCACCCCTCCACTTT.

This chain joins TRBV24-1 and TRBJ2-3; 8 nucleotides line up with TRBD2. The germline V gene has CDR1 KGHDR and CDR2 SFDVKD. The junction had 4 bases not matched to a gene; V was cut back by 5 bases and J by 1 base. The CDR3 sequence is 15 residues long. The CDR3 region has the DNA TGTGCCACCAGTGTCCGTAGCGGGGGCACAGATACGCAGTATTTT. This sequence encodes CATSVRSGGTDTQYF.

This chain connects TRBV4-3 to TRBJ2-1, with D perhaps matching TRBD1 or TRBD2 (5 bases each). Germline values: CDR1 LGHNA, CDR2 YSLEER. CDR3 length: 16 amino acids. Trimming removed 0 bases at V and 6 bases at J, with 15 bases between. The CDR3 loop is CASSQDYGGRFNEQFF. CDR3 in DNA: TGCGCCAGCAGCCAAGATTATGGGGGTAGGTTCAATGAGCAGTTCTTC.

The chain links TRBV19 to TRBJ2-5; 8 positions match TRBD2. V trimming: 7 bases; J trimming: 3 bases; junction bases outside the gene matches: 4. The CDR3 spans 13 residues. Germline lookup yields CDR1 LNHDA and CDR2 SQIVND (reference sequence). The CDR3 sequence is CASNERGKETQYF. In DNA form, the CDR3 reads TGTGCCAGTAACGAGCGGGGGAAAGAGACCCAGTACTTC.

This rearrangement joins TRBV28 to TRBJ1-5; 9 bases align to TRBD1. Per germline, CDR1 MDHEN and CDR2 SYDVKM. The V segment lost 7 bases and the J segment 4 bases; nucleotides outside the gene matches: 11. The length of the CDR3 is 16 residues. This CDR3 is CASTVPTGGRNQPQHF. In nucleotides, the CDR3 is TGTGCCAGCACCGTTCCAACAGGGGGCAGGAATCAGCCCCAGCATTTT.

The rearrangement joins TRBV9 to TRBJ2-1, with 7 positions matching TRBD2. The CDR3 has 16 residues. The V segment lost 0 bases and the J segment 0 bases; nucleotides outside the gene matches: 3. Germline CDR1 reads SGDLS; CDR2 reads YYNGEE. This CDR3 is CASSVEGGGSYNEQFF. The DNA of the CDR3 is TGTGCCAGCAGCGTAGAGGGCGGGGGCTCCTACAATGAGCAGTTCTTC.

The chain couples TRBV3-1 (or the pseudogene TRBV3-2) to TRBJ2-2, with 12 bases fitting TRBD2. The germline V gene encodes CDR1 LGHDT and CDR2 YNNKEL (reference sequence). Trimming took 1 base from V and 2 from J; bases not matched to a gene: 11. There are 20 residues in the CDR3. The CDR3 reads CASSQVSFLAGGINTGELFF. The CDR3 region has the DNA TGTGCCAGCAGCCAAGTGTCTTTTCTAGCGGGGGGGATAAACACCGGGGAGCTGTTTTTT.

The V gene is TRBV7-3, the J gene TRBJ1-6; weak D call: TRBD1 (5 bases). This CDR3 spans 15 amino acids. Germline V lookup: CDR1 SGHTA, CDR2 FQGTGA. Trimming stripped 3 bases from V and 5 bases from J, with 11 bases between. The CDR3 sequence is CASSFRDGNNSPLHF. CDR3 nucleotides: TGTGCCAGCAGCTTCCGGGACGGGAATAATTCACCCCTCCACTTT.

CDR3 nucleotide sequence: TGTGCCAGCAGTTACCTCGCAGGAACGTCCTACGAGCAGTACTTC. It yields the protein CASSYLAGTSYEQYF. This chain joins TRBV6-2 or TRBV6-3 and TRBJ2-7; D not resolved. V shed 2 bases and J shed 1 base, with 12 bases lying between them. The CDR3 loop spans 15 amino acids. Germline loops: CDR1 MNHEY, CDR2 SVGEGT.

The rearrangement uses TRBV5-1 and TRBJ1-5; D not certain. Germline values: CDR1 SGHRS, CDR2 YFSETQ. There are 12 residues in the CDR3. V lost 9 bases to trimming and J lost 6 bases, with 13 bases between them. CDR3 DNA sequence: TGCGCCACCACCTCTGTGACTCAGCCCCAGCATTTT. Translated, it gives CATTSVTQPQHF. Full variable domain (missing parts from reference TRBV5-1 and TRBJ1-5): KAGVTQTPRYLIKTRGQQVTLSCSPISGHRSVSWYQQTPGQGLQFLFEYFSETQRNKGNFPGRFSGRQFSNSRSEMNVSTLELGDSALYLCATTSVTQPQHFGDGTRLSIL.

V gene TRBV30 combines with J gene TRBJ2-6, with D tentatively TRBD1 (5 bases). The CDR3 totals 16 residues. V was trimmed by 0 bases and J by 2 bases, leaving 11 bases between them. Germline V gives CDR1 GTSNPN, CDR2 SVGIG (reference sequence). The CDR3 DNA follows: TGTGCCTGGAGTGTAGGGGTTTTGGCTGGGGCCAACGTCCTGACTTTC. It yields the protein CAWSVGVLAGANVLTF.

This chain connects TRBV7-9 to TRBJ1-3; maybe TRBD1 (5 bases). Germline V gene sequence: CDR1 SEHNR, CDR2 FQNEAQ (reference sequence). Trimming cost V 5 bases and J 2 bases, with 13 bases left between them. The CDR3 has 15 amino acids. CDR3 residues: CASSIPQGTGNTIYF. In DNA form, the CDR3 reads TGTGCCAGCAGCATACCTCAGGGTACTGGAAACACCATATATTTT.